This paragraph covers one TCR beta chain sequence. What it recognizes is unknown. These data come from a study of cytomegalovirus exposure and HLA in healthy donors. General observations from the study: In a later analysis, donors in an Asian-associated ancestry cluster reportedly had fewer N-insertions in productive TCRs than the cohort mean. Investigators reported 150 to 200 TCR beta chains as tied to cytomegalovirus. DRB1 showed the most TCR associations and HLA-C the fewest in a later analysis, as rates varied by HLA locus. Several of the most significant clusters appeared, in a later analysis, to be linked to common viral pathogens.

Primers for the PCR totalled 60 Vbeta and 13 Jbeta. Sequencing used immunoSEQ multiplex PCR; TCRdb keeps in-frame clones, though not all of them. There are some 120,000 clones in the sample; roughly 79% occur only once, and roughly 1.6% lies in the top ten. CDR1 and CDR2 (germline): MDHEN, SYDVKM. V lost 8 bases and J 4 bases, leaving 5 bases between the germline ends. The CDR3 extends over 10 amino acids. This receptor was taken from a woman younger than 35 in good health and CMV-seronegative. Sequencing input: PBMCs. The chain employs TRBV28 and TRBJ1-1; D not resolved. CDR3 region: CASRSTEAFF. The CDR3 DNA reads TGTGCCAGCCGGAGCACTGAAGCTTTCTTT. Combining the CDR3 with reference TRBV28 and TRBJ1-1 gives the whole variable domain DVKVTQSSRYLVKRTGEKVFLECVQDMDHENMFWYRQDPGLGLRLIYFSYDVKMKEKGDIPEGYSVSREKKERFSLILESASTNQTSMYLCASRSTEAFFGQGTRLTVV.